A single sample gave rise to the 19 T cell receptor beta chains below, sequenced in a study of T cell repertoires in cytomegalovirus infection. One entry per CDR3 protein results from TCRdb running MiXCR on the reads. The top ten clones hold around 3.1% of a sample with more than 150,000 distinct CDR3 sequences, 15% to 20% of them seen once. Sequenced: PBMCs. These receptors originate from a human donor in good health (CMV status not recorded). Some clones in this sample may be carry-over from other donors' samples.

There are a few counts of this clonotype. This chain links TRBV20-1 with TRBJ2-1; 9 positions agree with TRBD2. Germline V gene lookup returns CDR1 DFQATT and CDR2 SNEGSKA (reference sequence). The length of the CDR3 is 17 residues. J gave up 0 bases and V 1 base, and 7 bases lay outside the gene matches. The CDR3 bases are TGCAGTGCTAGAGTCTGGACTAGCGCAAGCTCCTACAATGAGCAGTTCTTC. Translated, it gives CSARVWTSASSYNEQFF.

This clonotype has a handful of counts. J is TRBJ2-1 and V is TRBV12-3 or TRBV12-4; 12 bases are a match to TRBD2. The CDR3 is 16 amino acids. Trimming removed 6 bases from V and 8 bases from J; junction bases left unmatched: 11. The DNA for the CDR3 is TGTGCCAGCAGCCCCAGACTAGCGGGGGAGAGCGATGAGCAGTTCTTC. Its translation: CASSPRLAGESDEQFF.

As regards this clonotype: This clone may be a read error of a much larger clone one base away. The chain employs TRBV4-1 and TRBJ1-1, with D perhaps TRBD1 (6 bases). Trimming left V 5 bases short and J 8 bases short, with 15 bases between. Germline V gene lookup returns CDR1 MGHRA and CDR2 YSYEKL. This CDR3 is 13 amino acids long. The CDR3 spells CASSKGVGTEAFF. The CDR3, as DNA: TGCGCCAGCAGCAAAGGGGTCGGGACAGAAGCTTTCTTT.

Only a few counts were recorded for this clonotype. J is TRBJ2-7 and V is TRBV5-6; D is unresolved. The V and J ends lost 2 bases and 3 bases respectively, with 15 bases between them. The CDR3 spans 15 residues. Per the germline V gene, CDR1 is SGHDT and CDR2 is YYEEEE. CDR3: CASSFDSTPLYEQYF. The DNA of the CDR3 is TGTGCCAGCAGCTTCGATTCAACACCCCTCTACGAGCAGTACTTC.

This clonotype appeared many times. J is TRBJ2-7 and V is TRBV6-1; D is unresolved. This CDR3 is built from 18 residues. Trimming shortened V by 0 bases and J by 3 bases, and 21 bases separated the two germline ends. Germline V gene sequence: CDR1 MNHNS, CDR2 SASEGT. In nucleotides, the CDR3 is TGTGCCAGCAGTGAAGCTCGTTATGAGGCTGCGCTGATCTACGAGCAGTACTTC. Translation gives CASSEARYEAALIYEQYF.

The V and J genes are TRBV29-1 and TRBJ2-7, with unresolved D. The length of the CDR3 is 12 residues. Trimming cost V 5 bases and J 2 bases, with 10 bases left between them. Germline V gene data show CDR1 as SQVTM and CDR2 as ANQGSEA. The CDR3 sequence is CSVLDGTYEQYF. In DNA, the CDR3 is TGCAGCGTTCTGGACGGCACCTACGAGCAGTACTTC.

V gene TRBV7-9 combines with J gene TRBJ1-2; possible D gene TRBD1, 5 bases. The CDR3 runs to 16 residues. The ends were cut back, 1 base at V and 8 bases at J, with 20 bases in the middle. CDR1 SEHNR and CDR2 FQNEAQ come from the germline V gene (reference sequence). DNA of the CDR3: TGTGCCAGCAGCTTAGGGACATCCGCCGGCTATTGGGGCTACACCTTC. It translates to CASSLGTSAGYWGYTF.

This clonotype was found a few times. The CDR3 spells CASSRGELAGNTGELFF. For the CDR3, the DNA is TGCGCCAGCAGCCGTGGGGAACTAGCGGGGAACACCGGGGAGCTGTTTTTT. This rearrangement joins TRBV4-1 to TRBJ2-2, with 9 bases fitting TRBD2. The CDR3 totals 17 residues. The V segment lost 4 bases and the J segment 1 base; nucleotides outside the gene matches: 7. The germline CDR1 and CDR2 sequences are MGHRA and YSYEKL.

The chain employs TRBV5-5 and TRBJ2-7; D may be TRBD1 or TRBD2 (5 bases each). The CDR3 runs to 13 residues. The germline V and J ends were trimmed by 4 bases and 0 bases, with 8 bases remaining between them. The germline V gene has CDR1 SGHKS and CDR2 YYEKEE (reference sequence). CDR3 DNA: TGTGCCAGCAGCCCGGGGCACTCCTACGAGCAGTACTTC. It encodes CASSPGHSYEQYF.

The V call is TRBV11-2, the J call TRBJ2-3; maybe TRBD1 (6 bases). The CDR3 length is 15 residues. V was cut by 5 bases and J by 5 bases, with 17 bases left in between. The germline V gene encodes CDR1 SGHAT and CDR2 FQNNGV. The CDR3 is CASSMLRGSGDTQYF. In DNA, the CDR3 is TGTGCCAGCAGCATGCTGAGGGGGAGTGGAGATACGCAGTATTTT.

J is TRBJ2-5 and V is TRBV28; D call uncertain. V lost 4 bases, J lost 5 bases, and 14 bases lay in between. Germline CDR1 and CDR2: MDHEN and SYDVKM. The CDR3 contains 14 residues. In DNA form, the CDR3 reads TGTGCCAGCAGTTCGCCTATTAATACTGAGACCCAGTACTTC. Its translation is CASSSPINTETQYF. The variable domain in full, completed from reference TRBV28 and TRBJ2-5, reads DVKVTQSSRYLVKRTGEKVFLECVQDMDHENMFWYRQDPGLGLRLIYFSYDVKMKEKGDIPEGYSVSREKKERFSLILESASTNQTSMYLCASSSPINTETQYFGPGTRLLVL.

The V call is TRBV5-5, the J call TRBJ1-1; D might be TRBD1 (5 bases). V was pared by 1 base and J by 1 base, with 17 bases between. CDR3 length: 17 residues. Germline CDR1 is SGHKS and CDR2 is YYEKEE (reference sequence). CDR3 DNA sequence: TGTGCCAGCAGCTTGCGGGTGGGGCGAGTGGCGAACACTGAAGCTTTCTTT. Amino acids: CASSLRVGRVANTEAFF.

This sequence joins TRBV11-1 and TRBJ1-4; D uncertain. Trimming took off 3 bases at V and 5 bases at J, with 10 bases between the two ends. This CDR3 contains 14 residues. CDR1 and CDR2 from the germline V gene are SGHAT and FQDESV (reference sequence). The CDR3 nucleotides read TGTGCCAGCAGCTTCGAGGCTTACAATGAAAAACTGTTTTTT. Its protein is CASSFEAYNEKLFF.

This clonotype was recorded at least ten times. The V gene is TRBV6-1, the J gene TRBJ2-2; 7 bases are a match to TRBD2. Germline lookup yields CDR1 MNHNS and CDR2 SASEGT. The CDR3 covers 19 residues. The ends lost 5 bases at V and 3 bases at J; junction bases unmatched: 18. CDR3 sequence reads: CASSTRFPLGGDDTGELFF. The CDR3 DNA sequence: TGTGCCAGCAGTACCCGATTTCCCCTGGGGGGGGACGACACCGGGGAGCTGTTTTTT.

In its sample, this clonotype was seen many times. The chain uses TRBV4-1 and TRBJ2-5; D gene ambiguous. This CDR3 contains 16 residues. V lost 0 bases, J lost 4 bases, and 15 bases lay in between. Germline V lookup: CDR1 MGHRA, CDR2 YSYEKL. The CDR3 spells CASSQDLLVEIETQYF. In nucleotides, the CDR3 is TGCGCCAGCAGCCAAGATTTGTTGGTAGAAATAGAGACCCAGTACTTC.

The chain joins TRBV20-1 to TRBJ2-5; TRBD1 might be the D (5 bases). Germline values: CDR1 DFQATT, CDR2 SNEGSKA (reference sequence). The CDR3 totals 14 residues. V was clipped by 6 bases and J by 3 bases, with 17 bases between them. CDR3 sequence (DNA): TGCAGTGCCCTAATAAGGAAGGGGAAAGAGACCCAGTACTTC. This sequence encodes CSALIRKGKETQYF.

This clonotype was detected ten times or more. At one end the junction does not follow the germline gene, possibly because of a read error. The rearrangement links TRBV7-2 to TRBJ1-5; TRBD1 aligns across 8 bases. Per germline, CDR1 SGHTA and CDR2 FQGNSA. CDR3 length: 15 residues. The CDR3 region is CASSLESFTGTGLNF. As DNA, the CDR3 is TGTGCCAGCAGCTTAGAATCTTTTACGGGGACAGGCCTGAATTTT.

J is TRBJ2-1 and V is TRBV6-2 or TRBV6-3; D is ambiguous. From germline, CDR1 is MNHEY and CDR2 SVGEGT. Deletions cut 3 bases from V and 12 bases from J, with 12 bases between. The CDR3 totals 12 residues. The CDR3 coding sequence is TGTGCCAGCAGTTATCAAGCCTCGGGGCAGTTCTTC. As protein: CASSYQASGQFF.

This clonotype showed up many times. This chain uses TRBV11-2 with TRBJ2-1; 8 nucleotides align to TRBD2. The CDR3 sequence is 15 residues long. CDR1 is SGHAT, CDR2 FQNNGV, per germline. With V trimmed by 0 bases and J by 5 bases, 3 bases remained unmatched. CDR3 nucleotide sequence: TGTGCCAGCAGCTTAGAGCGGGAGGCCCACAATGAGCAGTTCTTC. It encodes CASSLEREAHNEQFF.